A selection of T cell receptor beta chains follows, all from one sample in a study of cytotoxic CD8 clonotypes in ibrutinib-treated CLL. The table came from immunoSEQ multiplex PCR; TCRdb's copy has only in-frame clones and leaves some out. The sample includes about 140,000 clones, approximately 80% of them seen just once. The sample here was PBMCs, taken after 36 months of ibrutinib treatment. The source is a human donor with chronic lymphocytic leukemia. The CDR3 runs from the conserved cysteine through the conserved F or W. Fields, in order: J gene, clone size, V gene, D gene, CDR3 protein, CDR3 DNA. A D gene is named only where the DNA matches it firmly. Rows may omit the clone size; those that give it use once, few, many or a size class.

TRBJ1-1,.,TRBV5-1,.,CASSSTGNTEAFF,TGCGCCAGCAGCTCGACAGGGAACACTGAAGCTTTCTTT
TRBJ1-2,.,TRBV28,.,CASSTYQANYGYTF,TGTGCCAGCAGTACCTATCAGGCTAACTATGGCTACACCTTC
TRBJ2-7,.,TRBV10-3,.,CAISESRRGYEQYF,TGTGCCATCAGTGAGTCGAGGCGGGGCTACGAGCAGTACTTC
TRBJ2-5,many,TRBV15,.,CATSSYRGTQETQYF,TGTGCCACCAGCAGTTATAGGGGGACCCAAGAGACCCAGTACTTC
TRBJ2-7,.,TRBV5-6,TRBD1,CASSLAGQGIIDEQYF,TGTGCCAGCAGCTTGGCCGGACAGGGGATAATCGACGAGCAGTACTTC
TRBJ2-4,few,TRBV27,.,CASSSHNYRVPGDIQYF,TGTGCCAGCAGTTCACATAACTACAGGGTCCCGGGGGACATTCAGTACTTC
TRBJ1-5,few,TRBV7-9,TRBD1,CASSIGQAVHF,TGTGCCAGCAGCATAGGACAGGCGGTGCATTTT
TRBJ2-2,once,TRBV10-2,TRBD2,CATPRSGTSGSDAGELFF,TGCGCCACCCCGAGATCCGGGACTAGCGGGAGCGACGCCGGGGAGCTGTTTTTT
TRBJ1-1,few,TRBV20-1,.,CSARKNTEAFF,TGCAGTGCTCGGAAGAACACTGAAGCTTTCTTT
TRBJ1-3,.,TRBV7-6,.,CASSSARGFGNTIYF,TGTGCCAGCAGCTCCGCCAGGGGCTTTGGAAACACCATATATTTT
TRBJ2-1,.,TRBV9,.,CASSVVYSADEQFF,TGTGCCAGCAGCGTAGTTTACTCTGCCGATGAGCAGTTCTTC
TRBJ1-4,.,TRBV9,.,CASSEGSGVFEKLFF,TGTGCCAGCAGCGAGGGCTCCGGGGTTTTCGAAAAACTGTTTTTT
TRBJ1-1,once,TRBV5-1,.,CASSLFSQNTEAFF,TGCGCCAGCAGCTTATTTAGTCAGAACACTGAAGCTTTCTTT
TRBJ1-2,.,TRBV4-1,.,CASSLPDTVDYTF,TGCGCCAGCAGCCTCCCAGACACGGTTGACTACACCTTC
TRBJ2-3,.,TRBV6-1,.,CASSEISGATYTQYF,TGTGCCAGCAGTGAAATCTCAGGGGCCACCTATACGCAGTATTTT
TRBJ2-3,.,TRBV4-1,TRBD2,CASSQRAERGTSTDTQYF,TGCGCCAGCAGCCAACGCGCCGAGCGGGGCACTAGCACAGATACGCAGTATTTT
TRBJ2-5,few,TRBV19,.,CASSIPQQETQYF,TGTGCCAGTAGTATTCCACAGCAAGAGACCCAGTACTTC